These 12 T cell receptor beta chains were all obtained from the same sample, sequenced in a study of blood T cell repertoires in COVID-19. The data were produced by immunoSEQ multiplex PCR, yet TCRdb's version contains in-frame clones alone and is incomplete. Counted here are 250,000 or so clones, 85% to 90% occurring once; the ten biggest clones make up 5.5% to 8%. Sequenced sample: peripheral blood. The origin of the receptors is a man aged 55 to 69 with acute or convalescent COVID-19.

The sample holds a few counts of this clone. DNA for the CDR3: TGTGCCAGCAGTTACGCAGCGGGCTTAGAGACCCAGTACTTC. This translates into CASSYAAGLETQYF. The chain uses TRBV6-2 or TRBV6-3 and TRBJ2-5, with a possible D match to TRBD2 (6 bases). Germline assignment: CDR1 MNHEY and CDR2 SVGEGT. V lost 2 bases and J 4 bases, leaving 11 bases between the germline ends. The CDR3 runs 14 residues.

The rearrangement joins TRBV28 to TRBJ2-7, with TRBD2 identical over 13 bases. Germline CDR1 is MDHEN and CDR2 is SYDVKM. Unmatched junction bases numbered 3, after V lost 5 bases and J lost 2 bases. The CDR3 contains 15 residues. The DNA for the CDR3 is TGTGCCAGCAGTCCGACTAGCGGGAGGCCCTACGAGCAGTACTTC. Protein: CASSPTSGRPYEQYF.

The chain employs TRBV4-3 and TRBJ2-3, with 9 bases fitting TRBD2. With V trimmed by 4 bases and J by 5 bases, 10 bases remained unmatched. Germline CDR1 and CDR2: LGHNA and YSLEER. CDR3 length: 16 amino acids. The CDR3 sequence: CASSPNPAGGIDTQYF. The CDR3 region has the DNA TGCGCCAGCAGCCCGAACCCAGCGGGAGGAATAGATACGCAGTATTTT.

The chain's CDR3 is CASSSRRGTSGSSYEQYF. DNA for the CDR3: TGTGCCAGCAGCTCTCGGCGGGGGACTAGCGGGAGCTCCTACGAGCAGTACTTC. The chain is built from TRBV11-3 and TRBJ2-7, with 14 bases fitting TRBD2. V trimming: 4 bases; J trimming: 0 bases; junction bases outside the gene matches: 8. Germline CDR1 reads SGHNT; CDR2 reads YENEEA. The CDR3 is 18 amino acids. Complete variable domain (other parts from reference TRBV11-3 and TRBJ2-7): EAGVVQSPRYKIIEKKQPVAFWCNPISGHNTLYWYLQNLGQGPELLIRYENEEAVDDSQLPKDRFSAERLKGVDSTLKIQPAELGDSAVYLCASSSRRGTSGSSYEQYFGPGTRLTVT.

CDR3 loop: CASSLGAGAYEQYF. For the CDR3, the DNA is TGTGCCAGCAGCTTAGGAGCGGGGGCCTACGAGCAGTACTTC. The chain employs TRBV7-2 and TRBJ2-7; 8 bases map to TRBD2. The CDR3 runs to 14 residues. The V segment lost 1 base and the J segment 2 bases; nucleotides outside the gene matches: 1. From germline, CDR1 is SGHTA and CDR2 FQGNSA. The whole variable domain, filled in from reference TRBV7-2 and TRBJ2-7, reads GAGVSQSPSNKVTEKGKDVELRCDPISGHTALYWYRQSLGQGLEFLIYFQGNSAPDKSGLPSDRFSAERTGGSVSTLTIQRTQQEDSAVYLCASSLGAGAYEQYFGPGTRLTVT.

This sequence joins TRBV3-1 (or the pseudogene TRBV3-2) and TRBJ1-6; possibly TRBD1 for D (5 bases). Germline CDR1 and CDR2: LGHDT and YNNKEL (reference sequence). The V end lost 1 base, the J end lost 6 bases, and 10 bases lay between the germline ends. The CDR3 is 15 amino acids. The CDR3 spells CASSQGTRFNSPLHF. CDR3 coding DNA: TGTGCCAGCAGCCAAGGGACAAGGTTTAATTCACCCCTCCACTTT.

V is TRBV4-3 and J is TRBJ2-7; 7 bases line up with TRBD2. Unmatched junction bases numbered 8, after V lost 4 bases and J lost 2 bases. This CDR3 is 15 amino acids long. Germline-derived CDR1 and CDR2 are LGHNA and YSLEER. The CDR3 sequence is CASSLQRREPYEQYF. CDR3 nucleotide sequence: TGCGCCAGCAGCCTTCAGAGGCGGGAGCCCTACGAGCAGTACTTC.

V usage is TRBV9 and J usage is TRBJ2-1; D might be TRBD2 (6 bases). Per germline, CDR1 SGDLS and CDR2 YYNGEE. This CDR3 region has 16 residues. Trimming left V 0 bases short and J 5 bases short, with 15 bases between. CDR3 residues: CASSVGVGGTNNEQFF. CDR3 DNA: TGTGCCAGCAGCGTAGGTGTCGGCGGGACCAACAATGAGCAGTTCTTC.

This clone was recorded many times. The chain is built from TRBV5-6 and TRBJ2-5; TRBD2 might be the D (5 bases). Looked up from germline, CDR1 is SGHDT and CDR2 is YYEEEE. Trimming shortened V by 1 base and J by 5 bases, and 12 bases separated the two germline ends. There are 14 residues in the CDR3. The CDR3 loop reads CASSLLEGWETQYF. The CDR3 DNA reads TGTGCCAGCAGCTTGTTAGAGGGCTGGGAGACCCAGTACTTC.

The chain uses TRBV5-8 and TRBJ2-2; maybe TRBD1 (6 bases). Germline-derived CDR1 and CDR2 are SGHTS and YDEGEE. This CDR3 spans 15 amino acids. V was cut by 3 bases and J by 3 bases, with 12 bases left in between. The CDR3 loop is CASSSERTDTGELFF. In DNA, the CDR3 is TGTGCCAGCAGCTCGGAAAGGACAGACACCGGGGAGCTGTTTTTT.

The sample holds one count of this clone. V usage is TRBV19 and J usage is TRBJ1-2, with D maybe TRBD1 (5 bases). The length of the CDR3 is 14 residues. Trimming cost V 7 bases and J 5 bases, with 17 bases left between them. Germline V gene data show CDR1 as LNHDA and CDR2 as SQIVND (reference sequence). In DNA form, the CDR3 reads TGTGCCAGTATCTCCGGACAACAATTTTATGGCTACACCTTC. Protein product: CASISGQQFYGYTF.

The V and J genes are TRBV7-2 and TRBJ2-2; 7 bases line up with TRBD1. The ends lost 5 bases at V and 14 bases at J; junction bases unmatched: 8. CDR3 length equals 12 residues. Per germline, CDR1 SGHTA and CDR2 FQGNSA. CDR3 sequence reads: CASSNPGQRLFF. CDR3 nucleotide sequence: TGTGCCAGCAGCAATCCGGGACAGCGACTGTTTTTT.